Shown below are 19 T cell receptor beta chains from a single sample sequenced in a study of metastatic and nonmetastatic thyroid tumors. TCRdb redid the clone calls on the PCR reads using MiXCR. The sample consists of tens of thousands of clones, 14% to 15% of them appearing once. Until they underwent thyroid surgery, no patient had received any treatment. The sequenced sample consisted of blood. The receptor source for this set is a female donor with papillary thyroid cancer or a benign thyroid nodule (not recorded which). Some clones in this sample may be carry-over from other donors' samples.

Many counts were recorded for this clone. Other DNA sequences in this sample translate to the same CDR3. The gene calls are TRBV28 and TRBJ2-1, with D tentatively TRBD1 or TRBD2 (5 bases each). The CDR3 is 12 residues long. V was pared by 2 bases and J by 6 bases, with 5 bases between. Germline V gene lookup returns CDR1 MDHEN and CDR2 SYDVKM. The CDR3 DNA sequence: TGTGCCAGCAGTTTAGGGGGCAATGAGCAGTTCTTC. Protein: CASSLGGNEQFF.

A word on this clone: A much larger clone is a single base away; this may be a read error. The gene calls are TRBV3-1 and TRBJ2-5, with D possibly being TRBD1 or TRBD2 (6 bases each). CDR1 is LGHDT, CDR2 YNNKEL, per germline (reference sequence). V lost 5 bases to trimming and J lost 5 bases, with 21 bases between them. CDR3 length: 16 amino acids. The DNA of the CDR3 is TGTGCCAGCAGCAAAGGAGGGGGGACGGGGATTGAGACCCAGTACTTC. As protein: CASSKGGGTGIETQYF.

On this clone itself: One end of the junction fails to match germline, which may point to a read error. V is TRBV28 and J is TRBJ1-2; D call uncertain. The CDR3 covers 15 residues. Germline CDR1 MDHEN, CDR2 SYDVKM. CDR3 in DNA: TGTGCCAGCAGCCTTTACCCGGCACGGAGCGGTGGCCACACCTTC. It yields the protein CASSLYPARSGGHTF.

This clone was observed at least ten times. The CDR3 loop is CASSLDQGVDTQYF. CDR3 in DNA: TGTGCCAGCAGCTTAGACCAGGGTGTGGATACGCAGTATTTT. The chain combines TRBV7-9 with TRBJ2-3, with a tentative D call TRBD1 (5 bases). The germline V gene has CDR1 SEHNR and CDR2 FQNEAQ (reference sequence). With 1 base removed from V and 6 bases from J, the gap between germline ends came to 11 bases. The CDR3 has 14 residues.

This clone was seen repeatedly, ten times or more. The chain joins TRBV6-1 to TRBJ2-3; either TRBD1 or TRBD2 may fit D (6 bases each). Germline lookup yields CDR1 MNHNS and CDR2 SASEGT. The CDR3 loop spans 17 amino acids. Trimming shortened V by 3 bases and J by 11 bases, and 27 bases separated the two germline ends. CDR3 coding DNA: TGTGCCAGCAGTGATCCGGCCGGGGGCCCCCAGGGATGGTGGCAGTATTTT. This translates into CASSDPAGGPQGWWQYF.

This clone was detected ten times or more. The CDR3 sequence is CASSSTGTYNEQFF. The CDR3 DNA reads TGTGCCAGCAGCTCGACTGGAACCTACAATGAGCAGTTCTTC. The V gene is TRBV5-6, the J gene TRBJ2-1, with D unresolved. CDR3 length equals 14 residues. Deletions cut 3 bases from V and 2 bases from J, with 9 bases between. Germline CDR1 reads SGHDT; CDR2 reads YYEEEE. Full variable domain (remainder filled in from reference TRBV5-6 and TRBJ2-1): DAGVTQSPTHLIKTRGQQVTLRCSPKSGHDTVSWYQQALGQGPQFIFQYYEEEERQRGNFPDRFSGHQFPNYSSELNVNALLLGDSALYLCASSSTGTYNEQFFGPGTRLTVL.

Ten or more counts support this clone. This chain's CDR3 is CASSQVRGGELFF. CDR3 coding DNA: TGTGCCAGCAGCCAGGTACGGGGCGGGGAGCTGTTTTTT. This chain joins TRBV4-2 and TRBJ2-2; D perhaps matches TRBD2 (5 bases). This CDR3 spans 13 amino acids. V was clipped by 3 bases and J by 7 bases, with 9 bases between them. Looked up from germline, CDR1 is LGHNA and CDR2 is YNFKEQ.

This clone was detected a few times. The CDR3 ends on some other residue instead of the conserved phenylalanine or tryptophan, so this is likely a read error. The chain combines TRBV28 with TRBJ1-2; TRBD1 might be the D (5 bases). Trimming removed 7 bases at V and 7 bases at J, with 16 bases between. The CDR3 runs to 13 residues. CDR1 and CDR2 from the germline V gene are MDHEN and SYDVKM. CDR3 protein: CASMRTYLSGYTI. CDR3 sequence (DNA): TGTGCCAGCATGAGGACATATCTAAGTGGCTACACCATC.

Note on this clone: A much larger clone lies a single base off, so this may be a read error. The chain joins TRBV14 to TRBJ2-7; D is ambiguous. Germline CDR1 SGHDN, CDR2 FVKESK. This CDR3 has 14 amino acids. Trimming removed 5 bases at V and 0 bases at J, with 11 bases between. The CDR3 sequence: CASSNGSYSYEQYF. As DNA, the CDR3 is TGTGCCAGCAGCAATGGATCCTACTCCTACGAGCAGTACTTC.

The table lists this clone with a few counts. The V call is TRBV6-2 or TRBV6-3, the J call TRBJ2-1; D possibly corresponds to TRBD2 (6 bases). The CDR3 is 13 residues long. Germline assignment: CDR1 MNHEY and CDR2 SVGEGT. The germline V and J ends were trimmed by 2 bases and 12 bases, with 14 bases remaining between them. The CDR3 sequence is CASSYRLSGVQFF. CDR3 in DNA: TGTGCCAGCAGTTACCGACTTTCGGGGGTGCAGTTCTTC.

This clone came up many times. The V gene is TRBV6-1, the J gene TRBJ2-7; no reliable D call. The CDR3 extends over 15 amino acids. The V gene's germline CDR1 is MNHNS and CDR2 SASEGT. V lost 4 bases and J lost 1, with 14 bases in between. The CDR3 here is CASSVVAKFSYEQYF. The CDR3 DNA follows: TGTGCCAGCAGTGTAGTGGCTAAATTTTCCTACGAGCAGTACTTC.

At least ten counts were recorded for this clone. CDR3 sequence reads: CASSFRGNRGYTF. DNA of the CDR3: TGTGCCAGCAGTTTCAGGGGTAACAGGGGCTACACCTTC. This chain joins TRBV28 and TRBJ1-2; D is perhaps TRBD1 (6 bases). Trimming stripped 3 bases from V and 8 bases from J, with 13 bases between. The CDR3 consists of 13 residues. Germline V gene data show CDR1 as MDHEN and CDR2 as SYDVKM.

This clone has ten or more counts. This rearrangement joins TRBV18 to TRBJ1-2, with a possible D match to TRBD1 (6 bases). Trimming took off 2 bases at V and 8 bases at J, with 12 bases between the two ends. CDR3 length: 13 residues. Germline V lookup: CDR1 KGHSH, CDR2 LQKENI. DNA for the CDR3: TGTGCCAGCTCACCAGAATCAGGGGTCGGCTACACCTTC. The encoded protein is CASSPESGVGYTF. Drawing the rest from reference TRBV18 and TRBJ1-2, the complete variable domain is NAGVMQNPRHLVRRRGQEARLRCSPMKGHSHVYWYRQLPEEGLKFMVYLQKENIIDESGMPKERFSAEFPKEGPSILRIQQVVRGDSAAYFCASSPESGVGYTFGSGTRLTVV.

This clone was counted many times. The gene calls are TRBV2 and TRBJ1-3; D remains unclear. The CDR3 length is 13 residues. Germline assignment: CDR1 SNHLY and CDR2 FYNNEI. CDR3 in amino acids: CAASRSSGNTIYF. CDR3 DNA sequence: TGTGCAGCCTCGAGGAGCTCTGGAAACACCATATATTTT.

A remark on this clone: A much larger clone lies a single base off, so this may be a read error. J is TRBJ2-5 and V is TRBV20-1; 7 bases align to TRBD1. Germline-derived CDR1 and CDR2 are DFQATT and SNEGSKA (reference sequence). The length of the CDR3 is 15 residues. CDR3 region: CSARPGTAFQDTQYF. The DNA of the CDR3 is TGCAGTGCTAGACCTGGGACAGCATTCCAAGATACCCAGTACTTC.

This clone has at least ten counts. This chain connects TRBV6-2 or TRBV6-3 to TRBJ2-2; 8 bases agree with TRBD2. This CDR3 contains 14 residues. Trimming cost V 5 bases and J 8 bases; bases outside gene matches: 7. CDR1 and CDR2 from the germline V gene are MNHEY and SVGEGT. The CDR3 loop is CASSQTSGGGELFF. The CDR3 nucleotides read TGTGCCAGCAGTCAAACTAGCGGCGGAGGGGAGCTGTTTTTT.

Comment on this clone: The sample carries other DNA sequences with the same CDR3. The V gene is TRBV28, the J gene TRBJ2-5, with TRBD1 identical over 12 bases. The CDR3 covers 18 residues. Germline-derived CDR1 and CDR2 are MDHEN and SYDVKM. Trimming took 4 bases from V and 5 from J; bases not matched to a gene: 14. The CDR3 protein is CASSSPGQGASGAETQYF. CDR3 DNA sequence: TGTGCCAGCAGTTCACCGGGACAGGGGGCCTCGGGTGCTGAGACCCAGTACTTC.

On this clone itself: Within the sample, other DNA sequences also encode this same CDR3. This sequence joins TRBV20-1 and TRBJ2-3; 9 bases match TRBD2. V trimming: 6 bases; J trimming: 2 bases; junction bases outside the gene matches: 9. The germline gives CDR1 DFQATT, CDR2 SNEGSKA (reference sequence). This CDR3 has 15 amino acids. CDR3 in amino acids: CSALGGGVNTDTQYF. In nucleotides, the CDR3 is TGCAGTGCCCTCGGCGGGGGGGTAAACACAGATACGCAGTATTTT.

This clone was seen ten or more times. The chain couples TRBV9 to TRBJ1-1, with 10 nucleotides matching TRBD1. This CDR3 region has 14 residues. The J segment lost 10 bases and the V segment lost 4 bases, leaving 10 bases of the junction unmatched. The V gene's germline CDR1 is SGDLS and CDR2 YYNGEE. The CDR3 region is CASSPSRDRGGAFF. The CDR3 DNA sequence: TGTGCCAGCAGCCCCTCCCGGGACAGGGGTGGAGCTTTCTTT. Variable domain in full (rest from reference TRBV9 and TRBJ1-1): DSGVTQTPKHLITATGQRVTLRCSPRSGDLSVYWYQQSLDQGLQFLIQYYNGEERAKGNILERFSAQQFPDLHSELNLSSLELGDSALYFCASSPSRDRGGAFFGQGTRLTVV.